Listed below are T cell receptor beta chains from one sample, sequenced in a study of blood T cell repertoires in COVID-19. Assay used: immunoSEQ multiplex PCR; TCRdb lists only in-frame clones, some missing. The table has just under 80,000 clones, over 65% seen once. The sequenced sample consisted of peripheral blood. The receptors stem from a human donor in a cohort sampled during active COVID-19. The CDR3 runs from the conserved cysteine through the conserved F or W. A D gene is named only where the DNA matches it firmly. Rows may omit the clone size; those that give it use once, few, many or a size class.

D gene: NA; J gene: TRBJ2-6; V gene: TRBV7-9; clone size: NA; CDR3 DNA: TGTGCCAGCAGCTTACAAGGCGGCTCTGGGGCCAACGTCCTGACTTTC; CDR3 protein: CASSLQGGSGANVLTF
D gene: TRBD1; J gene: TRBJ2-2; V gene: TRBV5-4; clone size: NA; CDR3 DNA: TGTGCCAGCAGCCGAAAAGGGACAGCTCACGGGACCGGGGAGCTGTTTTTT; CDR3 protein: CASSRKGTAHGTGELFF
D gene: TRBD1; J gene: TRBJ2-7; V gene: TRBV5-6; clone size: once; CDR3 DNA: TGTGCCAGCAGCTTGGCCTTGGGACAGGTCTCCTACGAGCAGTACTTC; CDR3 protein: CASSLALGQVSYEQYF
D gene: TRBD2; J gene: TRBJ2-2; V gene: TRBV19; clone size: NA; CDR3 DNA: TGTGCCAGTAGTCTCCCCCGAGCGGGAGGACCTAGACGAGGCACCGGGGAGCTGTTTTTT; CDR3 protein: CASSLPRAGGPRRGTGELFF
D gene: NA; J gene: TRBJ1-1; V gene: TRBV5-1; clone size: NA; CDR3 DNA: TGCGCCAGCAGCTTGGCCGGGCAGGGAGGGAACACTGAAGCTTTCTTT; CDR3 protein: CASSLAGQGGNTEAFF
D gene: NA; J gene: TRBJ2-5; V gene: TRBV7-9; clone size: NA; CDR3 DNA: TGTGCCAGCAGCCTGGACAGATTCCAAGAGACCCAGTACTTC; CDR3 protein: CASSLDRFQETQYF
D gene: TRBD2; J gene: TRBJ2-5; V gene: TRBV5-1; clone size: NA; CDR3 DNA: TGCGCCAGCAGCTTTGGGACTACCGAGACCCAGTACTTC; CDR3 protein: CASSFGTTETQYF
D gene: TRBD2; J gene: TRBJ2-5; V gene: TRBV24-1; clone size: NA; CDR3 DNA: TGTGCCACCAGTGACGGGCGGGGGGCGGAAAGGACCCAGTACTTC; CDR3 protein: CATSDGRGAERTQYF
D gene: TRBD1; J gene: TRBJ2-7; V gene: TRBV6-1; clone size: NA; CDR3 DNA: TGTGCCAGCAGTGAAGGCTGGGACAGGGGGTTCAACGAGCAGTACTTC; CDR3 protein: CASSEGWDRGFNEQYF
D gene: NA; J gene: TRBJ2-7; V gene: TRBV18; clone size: NA; CDR3 DNA: TGTGCCAGCTCACCATTAGACAACACCTACGAGCAGTACTTC; CDR3 protein: CASSPLDNTYEQYF
D gene: TRBD2; J gene: TRBJ2-1; V gene: TRBV18; clone size: NA; CDR3 DNA: TGTGCCAGCTCACCTTCGGGACTAGCGGGGGGATTCTACAATGAGCAGTTCTTC; CDR3 protein: CASSPSGLAGGFYNEQFF
D gene: NA; J gene: TRBJ1-4; V gene: TRBV5-1; clone size: NA; CDR3 DNA: TGCGCCAGCCAGAGTCTGGGGGCCGCTAATGAAAAACTGTTTTTT; CDR3 protein: CASQSLGAANEKLFF
D gene: TRBD1; J gene: TRBJ1-2; V gene: TRBV5-5; clone size: NA; CDR3 DNA: TGTGCCAGCAGCTCATCCCCGGGACAGACTAACTATGGCTACACCTTC; CDR3 protein: CASSSSPGQTNYGYTF
D gene: NA; J gene: TRBJ2-7; V gene: TRBV12-3/TRBV12-4; clone size: NA; CDR3 DNA: TGTGCCAGCAGACTACAGGGAACTGGGGAGCAGTACTTC; CDR3 protein: CASRLQGTGEQYF
D gene: NA; J gene: TRBJ1-4; V gene: TRBV3-1/TRBV3-2; clone size: NA; CDR3 DNA: TGTGCCAGCAGCCGTGGGACCATTGGGGGGGGCGAAAAACTGTTTTTT; CDR3 protein: CASSRGTIGGGEKLFF
D gene: TRBD1; J gene: TRBJ1-5; V gene: TRBV30; clone size: NA; CDR3 DNA: TGTGCCTGGAGTACCGGACAGGCGATCAATCAGCCCCAGCATTTT; CDR3 protein: CAWSTGQAINQPQHF
D gene: TRBD1; J gene: TRBJ1-2; V gene: TRBV19; clone size: NA; CDR3 DNA: TGTGCCAGTAGATCAACATTAGAACGGGACAGGGCCCACTATGGCTACACCTTC; CDR3 protein: CASRSTLERDRAHYGYTF
D gene: TRBD2; J gene: TRBJ2-3; V gene: TRBV11-2; clone size: NA; CDR3 DNA: TGTGCCAGCAGCTTTATAAGCGGGAGGGCCGGAGATACGCAGTATTTT; CDR3 protein: CASSFISGRAGDTQYF
D gene: NA; J gene: TRBJ2-7; V gene: TRBV7-3; clone size: NA; CDR3 DNA: TGTGCCAGCAGCTTAATGGCCGGACAGCTCTACGAGCAGTACTTC; CDR3 protein: CASSLMAGQLYEQYF
D gene: TRBD2; J gene: TRBJ2-3; V gene: TRBV4-1; clone size: NA; CDR3 DNA: TGCGCCAGCAGCCTCCTCGCTAGCGGTAGCACAGATACGCAGTATTTT; CDR3 protein: CASSLLASGSTDTQYF
D gene: TRBD1; J gene: TRBJ2-5; V gene: TRBV28; clone size: once; CDR3 DNA: TGTGCCAGCACCCGTGACAGGGGCGGAGAGACCCAGTACTTC; CDR3 protein: CASTRDRGGETQYF
D gene: TRBD1; J gene: TRBJ2-5; V gene: TRBV6-5; clone size: NA; CDR3 DNA: TGTGCCAGCAGTCCCCCCGGGACAGATCGGGAGACCCAGTACTTC; CDR3 protein: CASSPPGTDRETQYF
D gene: TRBD1; J gene: TRBJ1-5; V gene: TRBV2; clone size: once; CDR3 DNA: TGTGCCAGCAGTGTATTCACAGGGGACAATCAGCCCCAGCATTTT; CDR3 protein: CASSVFTGDNQPQHF